What follows are 32 T cell receptor beta chains derived from one specimen sequenced in a study of blood T cell repertoires in COVID-19. Only in-frame clones appear in the TCRdb table, and some are missing; sequencing was by immunoSEQ multiplex PCR. The sample has about 200,000 clones; 86% are singletons. The sequenced sample consisted of peripheral blood. These receptors came from a woman between 45 and 60 years old with COVID-19, enrolled during active disease.

The chain employs TRBV27 and TRBJ1-2; 7 nucleotides align to TRBD1. The CDR3 spans 15 residues. With V trimmed by 4 bases and J by 3 bases, 8 bases remained unmatched. Germline V gene data show CDR1 as MNHEY and CDR2 as SMNVEV (reference sequence). The CDR3 nucleotides read TGTGCCAGCAGTTCCTCAGGACAGGTACACTATGGCTACACCTTC. Translation: CASSSSGQVHYGYTF.

In nucleotides, the CDR3 is TGTGCCAGCAGCTCTACAGGGAACTATGGCTACACCTTC. It translates to CASSSTGNYGYTF. The chain carries TRBV5-6 and TRBJ1-2, with a tentative D call TRBD1 (6 bases). The CDR3 runs to 13 residues. The V end was cut by 3 bases, the J end by 2 bases, with 8 bases between. Germline V lookup: CDR1 SGHDT, CDR2 YYEEEE.

The chain links TRBV19 to TRBJ1-5; TRBD1 matches 8 bases. The CDR3 length is 16 residues. Germline assignment: CDR1 LNHDA and CDR2 SQIVND (reference sequence). V dropped 7 bases and J dropped 3; count of bases not matched to a gene: 11. Here the CDR3 DNA reads TGTGCCAGTATGGTCAGGGGGCTAGGTAACAATCAGCCCCAGCATTTT. Its translation is CASMVRGLGNNQPQHF.

The sample holds a few counts of this clone. The chain links TRBV12-3 or TRBV12-4 to TRBJ2-3, with D unresolved. Trimming removed 7 bases from V and 4 bases from J, with 12 bases in between. The CDR3 spans 13 residues. Here the CDR3 reads CASTVYGADTQYF. The CDR3 DNA is TGTGCCAGCACAGTTTACGGAGCAGATACGCAGTATTTT.

CDR3 in DNA: TGTGCCACCAGTGATTTGCGGGGGGCGGTCTACGAGCAGTACGTC. Translation gives CATSDLRGAVYEQYV. This chain connects TRBV24-1 to TRBJ2-7; D possibly corresponds to TRBD2 (7 bases). CDR1 is KGHDR and CDR2 is SFDVKD in the germline V gene. V was pared by 0 bases and J by 3 bases, with 11 bases between. The CDR3 is 15 residues long.

This clone occurred once. This rearrangement joins TRBV5-1 to TRBJ2-7; maybe TRBD1 (6 bases). Germline V gene sequence: CDR1 SGHRS, CDR2 YFSETQ. Trimming pared 0 bases from V and 2 bases from J, leaving 12 bases between. This CDR3 spans 15 amino acids. The CDR3 loop reads CASSLGQGMAYEQYF. CDR3 bases: TGCGCCAGCAGCTTGGGGCAGGGGATGGCCTACGAGCAGTACTTC.

For this clone: In the same sample, other DNA sequences code for this CDR3. The J gene is TRBJ2-6, the V gene TRBV5-6, with D possibly being TRBD1 (6 bases). The CDR3 contains 15 residues. The germline CDR1 and CDR2 sequences are SGHDT and YYEEEE. Trimming shortened V by 4 bases and J by 1 base, and 9 bases separated the two germline ends. The CDR3 DNA reads as TGTGCCAGCAGCCTAGGGGGATCTGGGGCCAACGTCCTGACTTTC. Protein sequence: CASSLGGSGANVLTF. Full variable domain (remainder filled in from reference TRBV5-6 and TRBJ2-6): DAGVTQSPTHLIKTRGQQVTLRCSPKSGHDTVSWYQQALGQGPQFIFQYYEEEERQRGNFPDRFSGHQFPNYSSELNVNALLLGDSALYLCASSLGGSGANVLTFGAGSRLTVL.

The chain carries TRBV5-5 and TRBJ2-1; TRBD2 matches at 9 bases. Germline V gives CDR1 SGHKS, CDR2 YYEKEE (reference sequence). V lost 4 bases to trimming and J lost 4 bases; unmatched junction nucleotides: 6. The CDR3 is 15 residues long. The CDR3 DNA follows: TGTGCCAGCAGCAGTAGCGGGGGCGAGTACAATGAGCAGTTCTTC. Protein: CASSSSGGEYNEQFF.

The chain recombines TRBV29-1 with TRBJ2-2; D ambiguous. The CDR3 loop spans 13 amino acids. V lost 3 bases and J lost 1, with 6 bases in between. Germline V CDR1 and CDR2: SQVTM, ANQGSEA. The chain's CDR3 is CSVDRMNTGELFF. CDR3 coding DNA: TGCAGCGTTGACAGGATGAACACCGGGGAGCTGTTTTTT.

This clone rates as medium-sized. J is TRBJ1-2 and V is TRBV27; 7 bases line up with TRBD1. Germline CDR1 MNHEY, CDR2 SMNVEV (reference sequence). Trimming took 5 bases from V and 0 from J; bases not matched to a gene: 3. The CDR3 is 14 amino acids. The CDR3 region is CASSVQGANYGYTF. For the CDR3, the DNA is TGTGCCAGCAGTGTGCAGGGGGCTAACTATGGCTACACCTTC.

In regard to this clone: The identical CDR3 is also encoded by other nucleotide sequences in the sample. V and J are TRBV7-3 and TRBJ1-2; TRBD1 aligns across 9 bases. CDR1 is SGHTA, CDR2 FQGTGA, per germline. V shed 6 bases and J 5 bases; nucleotides not matched to a gene: 4. This CDR3 is built from 13 residues. Here the CDR3 reads CASSPTGGYGYTF. In DNA form, the CDR3 reads TGTGCCAGCAGTCCGACAGGGGGGTATGGCTACACCTTC. Looking up the rest from reference TRBV7-3 and TRBJ1-2 gives the full variable domain: GAGVSQTPSNKVTEKGKYVELRCDPISGHTALYWYRQSLGQGPEFLIYFQGTGAADDSGLPNDRFFAVRPEGSVSTLKIQRTERGDSAVYLCASSPTGGYGYTFGSGTRLTVV.

The CDR3 loop reads CASIGGHNSPLHF. DNA of the CDR3: TGTGCCAGCATTGGAGGGCATAATTCACCCCTCCACTTT. The gene calls are TRBV6-6 and TRBJ1-6; D call uncertain. This CDR3 region has 13 residues. The V end was cut by 7 bases, the J end by 5 bases, with 9 bases between. CDR1 is MNHNY and CDR2 is SVGAGI in the germline V gene (reference sequence).

The V gene is TRBV21-1, the J gene TRBJ2-7; TRBD2 reflects the table's D call only, with no check against the DNA. TRBV21-1 is a recognized pseudogene. This CDR3 spans 13 amino acids. CDR3 in amino acids: CASIGTSTYEQYF. The CDR3 nucleotides read TGTGCCAGCATCGGGACTTCCACCTACGAGCAGTACTTC.

The rearrangement uses TRBV10-3 and TRBJ1-1, with D unresolved. Germline lookup yields CDR1 ENHRY and CDR2 SYGVKD. V lost 8 bases to trimming and J lost 1 base, with 11 bases between them. This CDR3 spans 13 amino acids. The CDR3 nucleotides are TGTGCCATCGGGGAGCAGGCGAACACTGAAGCTTTCTTT. Translating gives CAIGEQANTEAFF.

This sequence joins TRBV2 and TRBJ2-4; 8 bases match TRBD1. Per germline, CDR1 SNHLY and CDR2 FYNNEI. CDR3 length equals 13 residues. Trimming took 7 bases from V and 3 from J; bases not matched to a gene: 2. The CDR3 coding sequence is TGTGCCAGCACGGGACAGGACAAAAACATTCAGTACTTC. Residues: CASTGQDKNIQYF.

This clone has just a few counts. This rearrangement joins TRBV19 to TRBJ1-1, with D unresolved. The ends were cut back, 4 bases at V and 5 bases at J, with 5 bases in the middle. The CDR3 loop spans 11 amino acids. Per germline, CDR1 LNHDA and CDR2 SQIVND (reference sequence). The CDR3 sequence is CASSKRTEAFF. As DNA, the CDR3 is TGTGCCAGTAGTAAGAGGACTGAAGCTTTCTTT.

The rearrangement uses TRBV5-1 and TRBJ2-3; a weak D match, TRBD2 (6 bases). CDR1 is SGHRS and CDR2 is YFSETQ in the germline V gene. V was pared by 2 bases and J by 4 bases, with 14 bases between. The CDR3 is 15 amino acids. The CDR3 DNA is TGCGCCAGCAGCTTCCAGGGACTCCGCTCAGATACGCAGTATTTT. It codes for CASSFQGLRSDTQYF.

This clone showed up just once. The rearrangement links TRBV28 to TRBJ1-3, with 7 bases fitting TRBD1. The J segment lost 1 base and the V segment lost 6 bases, leaving 18 bases of the junction unmatched. The CDR3 sequence is 19 residues long. The germline V gene has CDR1 MDHEN and CDR2 SYDVKM. The CDR3: CASSQRGPGGRISGNTIYF. The CDR3 bases are TGTGCCAGCAGCCAAAGGGGTCCAGGGGGTAGAATTTCTGGAAACACCATATATTTT.

V usage is TRBV5-1 and J usage is TRBJ1-6; 7 bases map to TRBD1. The CDR3 extends over 13 amino acids. Germline assignment: CDR1 SGHRS and CDR2 YFSETQ. With 4 bases clipped from V and 7 bases from J, the junction kept 2 bases outside the gene matches. Here the CDR3 reads CASSAGGNSPLHF. The CDR3 nucleotides are TGCGCCAGCAGCGCAGGGGGGAATTCACCCCTCCACTTT. The whole variable domain, remainder taken from reference TRBV5-1 and TRBJ1-6, is KAGVTQTPRYLIKTRGQQVTLSCSPISGHRSVSWYQQTPGQGLQFLFEYFSETQRNKGNFPGRFSGRQFSNSRSEMNVSTLELGDSALYLCASSAGGNSPLHFGNGTRLTVT.

This clone showed up just once. The chain uses TRBV6-5 and TRBJ2-7, with TRBD1 identical over 11 bases. The CDR3 is 15 amino acids. The J segment lost 4 bases and the V segment lost 6 bases, leaving 8 bases of the junction unmatched. CDR1 and CDR2 from the germline V gene are MNHEY and SVGAGI. CDR3 amino acids: CASSSSGDRGYEQYF. The CDR3 DNA is TGTGCCAGCAGCTCCTCTGGGGACAGGGGGTACGAGCAGTACTTC.

V is TRBV11-3 and J is TRBJ2-3; the D is unclear. Germline CDR1 SGHNT, CDR2 YENEEA. Trimming removed 2 bases at V and 2 bases at J, with 5 bases between. The CDR3 covers 13 residues. CDR3 DNA: TGTGCCAGCAGCTTACGAGCCACAGATACGCAGTATTTT. This codes for CASSLRATDTQYF.

V and J are TRBV7-8 and TRBJ2-5; a weak D match, TRBD1 (5 bases). The CDR3 sequence is 15 residues long. CDR1 SGHVS and CDR2 FQNEAQ come from the germline V gene. The V end lost 4 bases, the J end lost 3 bases, and 15 bases lay between the germline ends. The CDR3 region has the DNA TGTGCCAGCAGCTCGTCGACAGTGAAGGAAGAGACCCAGTACTTC. Translating gives CASSSSTVKEETQYF.

This chain connects TRBV9 to TRBJ1-3; D uncertain. V lost 2 bases and J lost 7, with 19 bases in between. Looked up from germline, CDR1 is SGDLS and CDR2 is YYNGEE. The CDR3 length is 16 residues. CDR3 nucleotides: TGTGCCAGCAGCGTTGGGGAACCCGGGGTGAGTAACACCATATATTTT. As protein: CASSVGEPGVSNTIYF.

This sequence joins TRBV5-4 and TRBJ2-3, with 9 positions matching TRBD1. Germline V gene sequence: CDR1 SGHNT, CDR2 YYREEE (reference sequence). Trimming removed 4 bases from V and 4 bases from J; junction bases left unmatched: 4. The CDR3 totals 14 residues. The CDR3 DNA sequence: TGTGCCAGCAGCGGTAGGACAGGGGCAGATACGCAGTATTTT. Translated: CASSGRTGADTQYF.

This chain connects TRBV5-1 to TRBJ2-3, with D maybe TRBD2 (6 bases). With 4 bases removed from V and 2 bases from J, the gap between germline ends came to 8 bases. Looked up from germline, CDR1 is SGHRS and CDR2 is YFSETQ. The CDR3 contains 13 residues. CDR3 residues: CASSTGDTDTQYF. In nucleotides, the CDR3 is TGCGCCAGCAGCACGGGGGACACAGATACGCAGTATTTT.

On this clone: Compared with germline, one end of the junction differs, possibly owing to a read error. The V gene is TRBV9, the J gene TRBJ2-1, with D possibly matching TRBD2 (5 bases). Germline assignment: CDR1 SGDLS and CDR2 YYNGEE. CDR3 length: 15 amino acids. CDR3 sequence: CASSVGRTGYTEQFF. For the CDR3, the DNA is TGTGCCAGCAGCGTAGGGCGGACTGGGTACACTGAGCAGTTCTTC.

The chain employs TRBV14 and TRBJ1-6; TRBD1 matches 7 bases. V trimming: 4 bases; J trimming: 8 bases; junction bases outside the gene matches: 2. The CDR3 extends over 13 amino acids. Germline CDR1 and CDR2: SGHDN and FVKESK. CDR3 nucleotides: TGTGCCAGCAGCCTTACAGGGGATTCACCCCTCCACTTT. Protein sequence: CASSLTGDSPLHF.

This clone was found once. V and J are TRBV3-1 (or the pseudogene TRBV3-2) and TRBJ1-1; D call uncertain. The CDR3 spans 15 residues. Trimming pared 0 bases from V and 4 bases from J, leaving 12 bases between. Germline CDR1 LGHDT, CDR2 YNNKEL (reference sequence). CDR3 coding DNA: TGTGCCAGCAGCCAAGATCAGTGGGTAGCCACTGAAGCTTTCTTT. The encoded protein is CASSQDQWVATEAFF.

The chain couples TRBV4-1 to TRBJ1-6; possibly TRBD1 for D (5 bases). V lost 3 bases to trimming and J lost 2 bases, with 14 bases between them. The germline gives CDR1 MGHRA, CDR2 YSYEKL. The CDR3 has 17 amino acids. The CDR3 is CASSQLRGGAYNSPLHF. Written as DNA, the CDR3 is TGCGCCAGCAGCCAGTTAAGGGGAGGCGCCTATAATTCACCCCTCCACTTT.

This rearrangement joins TRBV19 to TRBJ2-3; 10 bases line up with TRBD2. V shed 7 bases and J 1 base; nucleotides not matched to a gene: 5. Germline V lookup: CDR1 LNHDA, CDR2 SQIVND (reference sequence). The CDR3 is made up of 15 amino acids. The CDR3 reads CASMSGGAGTDTQYF. The DNA for the CDR3 is TGTGCCAGTATGAGCGGGGGGGCGGGCACAGATACGCAGTATTTT.

J is TRBJ2-7 and V is TRBV6-1; 8 bases match TRBD2. CDR1 and CDR2 from the germline V gene are MNHNS and SASEGT. This CDR3 contains 15 residues. Trimming at V came to 2 bases and at J to 5 bases, leaving 8 bases not matched to a gene. Here the CDR3 reads CASSENRGGLNEQYV. The CDR3 DNA follows: TGTGCCAGCAGTGAAAATCGGGGGGGATTAAACGAGCAGTACGTC.

The J gene is TRBJ2-5, the V gene TRBV5-1, with 10 bases fitting TRBD2. With 1 base clipped from V and 5 bases from J, the junction kept 11 bases outside the gene matches. CDR1 is SGHRS, CDR2 YFSETQ, per germline. This CDR3 is 17 amino acids long. CDR3 in DNA: TGCGCCAGCAGCTTGCGAAGCGGGGGGGCTTTCCAGGAGACCCAGTACTTC. Encoded protein: CASSLRSGGAFQETQYF.